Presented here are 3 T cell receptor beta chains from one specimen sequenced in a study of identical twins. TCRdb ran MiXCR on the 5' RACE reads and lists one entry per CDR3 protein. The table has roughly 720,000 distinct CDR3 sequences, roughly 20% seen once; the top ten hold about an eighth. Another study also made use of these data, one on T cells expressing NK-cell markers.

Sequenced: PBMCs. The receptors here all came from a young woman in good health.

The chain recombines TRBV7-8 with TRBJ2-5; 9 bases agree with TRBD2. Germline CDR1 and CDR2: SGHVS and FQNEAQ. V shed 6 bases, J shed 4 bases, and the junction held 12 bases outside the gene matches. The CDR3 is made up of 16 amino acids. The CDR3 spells CASRLRREGRVETQYF. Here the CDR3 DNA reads TGTGCCAGCAGGTTGAGGCGGGAGGGCCGCGTAGAGACCCAGTACTTC.

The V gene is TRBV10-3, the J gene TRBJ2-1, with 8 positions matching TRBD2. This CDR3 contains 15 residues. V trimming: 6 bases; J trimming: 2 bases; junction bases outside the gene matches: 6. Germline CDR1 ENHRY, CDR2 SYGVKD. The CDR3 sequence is CAIRGSGGPYNEQFF. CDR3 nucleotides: TGTGCCATCAGGGGTTCGGGGGGGCCCTACAATGAGCAGTTCTTC.

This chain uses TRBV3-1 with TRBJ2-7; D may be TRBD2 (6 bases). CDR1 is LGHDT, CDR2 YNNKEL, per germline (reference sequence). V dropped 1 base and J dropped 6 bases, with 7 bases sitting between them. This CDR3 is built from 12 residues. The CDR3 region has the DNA TGTGCCAGCAGCCAAGGGAGGGGCGAGCAGTACTTC. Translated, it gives CASSQGRGEQYF.